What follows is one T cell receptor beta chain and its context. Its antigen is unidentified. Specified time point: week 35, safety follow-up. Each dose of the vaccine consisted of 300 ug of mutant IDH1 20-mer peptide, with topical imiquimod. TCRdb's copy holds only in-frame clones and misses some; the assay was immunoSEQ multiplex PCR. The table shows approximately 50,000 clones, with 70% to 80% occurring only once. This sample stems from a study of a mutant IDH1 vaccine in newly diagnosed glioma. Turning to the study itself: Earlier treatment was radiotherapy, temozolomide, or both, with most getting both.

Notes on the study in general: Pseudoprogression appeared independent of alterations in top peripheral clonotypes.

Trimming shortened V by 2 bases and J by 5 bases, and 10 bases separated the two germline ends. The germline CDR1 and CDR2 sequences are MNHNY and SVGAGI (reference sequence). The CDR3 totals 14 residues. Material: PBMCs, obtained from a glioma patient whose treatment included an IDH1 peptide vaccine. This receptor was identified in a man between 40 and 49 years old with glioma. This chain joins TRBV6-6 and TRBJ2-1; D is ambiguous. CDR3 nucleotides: TGTGCCAGCAGTTACCCTTCAGGTAACAATGAGCAGTTCTTC. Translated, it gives CASSYPSGNNEQFF.